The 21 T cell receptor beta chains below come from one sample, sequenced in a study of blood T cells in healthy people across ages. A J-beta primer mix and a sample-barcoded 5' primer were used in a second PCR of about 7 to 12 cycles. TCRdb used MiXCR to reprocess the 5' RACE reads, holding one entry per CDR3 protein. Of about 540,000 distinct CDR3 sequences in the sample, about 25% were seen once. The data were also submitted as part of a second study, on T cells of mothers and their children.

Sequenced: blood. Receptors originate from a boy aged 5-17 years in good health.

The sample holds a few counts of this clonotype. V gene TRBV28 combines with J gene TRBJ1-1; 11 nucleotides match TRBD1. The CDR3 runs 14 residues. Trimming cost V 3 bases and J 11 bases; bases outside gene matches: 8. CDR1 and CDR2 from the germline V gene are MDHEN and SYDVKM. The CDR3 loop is CASSFTGTGGEAFF. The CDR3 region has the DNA TGTGCCAGCAGTTTTACAGGGACAGGGGGAGAGGCTTTCTTT. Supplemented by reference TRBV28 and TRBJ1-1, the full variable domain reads DVKVTQSSRYLVKRTGEKVFLECVQDMDHENMFWYRQDPGLGLRLIYFSYDVKMKEKGDIPEGYSVSREKKERFSLILESASTNQTSMYLCASSFTGTGGEAFFGQGTRLTVV.

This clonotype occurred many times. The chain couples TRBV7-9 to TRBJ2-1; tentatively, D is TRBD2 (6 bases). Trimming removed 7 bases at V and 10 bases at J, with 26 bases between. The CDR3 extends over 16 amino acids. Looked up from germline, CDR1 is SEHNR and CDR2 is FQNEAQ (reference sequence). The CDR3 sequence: CASIGDSGGTAGEQFF. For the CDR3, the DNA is TGTGCCAGCATCGGGGATTCGGGCGGGACGGCAGGGGAGCAGTTCTTC.

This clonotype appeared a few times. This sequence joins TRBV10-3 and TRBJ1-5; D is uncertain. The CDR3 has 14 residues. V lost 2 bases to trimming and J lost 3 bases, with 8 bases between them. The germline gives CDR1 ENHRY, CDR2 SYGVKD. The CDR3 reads CAISEAGLNQPQHF. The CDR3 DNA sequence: TGTGCCATCAGTGAGGCTGGGCTCAATCAGCCCCAGCATTTT.

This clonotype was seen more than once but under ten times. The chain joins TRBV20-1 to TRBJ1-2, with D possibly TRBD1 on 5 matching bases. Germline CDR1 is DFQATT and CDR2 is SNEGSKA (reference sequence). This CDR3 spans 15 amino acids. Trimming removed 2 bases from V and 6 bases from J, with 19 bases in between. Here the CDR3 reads CSARLGRTLGHGYTF. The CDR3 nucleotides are TGCAGTGCTAGACTCGGTAGGACCTTGGGGCATGGCTACACCTTC.

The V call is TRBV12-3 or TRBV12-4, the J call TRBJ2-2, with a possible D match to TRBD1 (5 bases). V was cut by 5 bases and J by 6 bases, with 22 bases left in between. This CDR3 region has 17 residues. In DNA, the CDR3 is TGTGCCAGCAGTCTACGACATAAAAGGGGCACCGCCGGGGAGCTGTTTTTT. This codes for CASSLRHKRGTAGELFF.

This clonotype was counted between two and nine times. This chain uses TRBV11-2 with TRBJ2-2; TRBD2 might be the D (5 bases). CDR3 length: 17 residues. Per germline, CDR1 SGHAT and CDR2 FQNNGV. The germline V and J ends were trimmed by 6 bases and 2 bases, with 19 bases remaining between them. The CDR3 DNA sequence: TGTGCCAGCAGGGACGGTAGTTGGCGGACTAACACCGGGGAGCTGTTTTTT. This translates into CASRDGSWRTNTGELFF. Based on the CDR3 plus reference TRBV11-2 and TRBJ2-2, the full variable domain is EAGVAQSPRYKIIEKRQSVAFWCNPISGHATLYWYQQILGQGPKLLIQFQNNGVVDDSQLPKDRFSAERLKGVDSTLKIQPAKLEDSAVYLCASRDGSWRTNTGELFFGEGSRLTVL.

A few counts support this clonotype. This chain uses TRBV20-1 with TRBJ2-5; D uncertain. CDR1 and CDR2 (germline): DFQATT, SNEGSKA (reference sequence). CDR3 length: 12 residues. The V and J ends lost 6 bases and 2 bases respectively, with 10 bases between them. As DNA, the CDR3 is TGCAGTGCCCACGGAGCACAAGAGACCCAGTACTTC. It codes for CSAHGAQETQYF.

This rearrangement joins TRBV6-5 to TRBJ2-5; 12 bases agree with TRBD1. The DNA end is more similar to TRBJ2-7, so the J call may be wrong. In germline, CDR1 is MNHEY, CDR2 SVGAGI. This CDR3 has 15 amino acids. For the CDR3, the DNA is TGTGCCAGCAGTTGGGGACAGGGGGCTTCCTACGAGCAGTACTTC. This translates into CASSWGQGASYEQYF.

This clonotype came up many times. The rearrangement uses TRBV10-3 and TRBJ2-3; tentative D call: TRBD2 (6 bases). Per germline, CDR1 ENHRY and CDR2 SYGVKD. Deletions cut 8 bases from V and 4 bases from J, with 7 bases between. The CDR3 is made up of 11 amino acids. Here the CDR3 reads CAIGEADTQYF. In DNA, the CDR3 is TGTGCCATCGGGGAGGCAGATACGCAGTATTTT.

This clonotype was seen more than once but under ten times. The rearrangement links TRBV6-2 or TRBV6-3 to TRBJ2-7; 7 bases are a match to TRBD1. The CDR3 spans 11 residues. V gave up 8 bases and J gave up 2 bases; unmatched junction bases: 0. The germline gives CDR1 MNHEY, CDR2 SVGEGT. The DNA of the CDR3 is TGTGCCAGCCAGGGGGCCTACGAGCAGTACTTC. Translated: CASQGAYEQYF.

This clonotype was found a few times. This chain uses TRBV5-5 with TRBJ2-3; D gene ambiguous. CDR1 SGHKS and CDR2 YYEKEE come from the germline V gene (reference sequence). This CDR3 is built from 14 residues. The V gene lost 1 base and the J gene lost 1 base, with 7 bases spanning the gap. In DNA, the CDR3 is TGTGCCAGCAGCTTGAGGATGGGCACAGATACGCAGTATTTT. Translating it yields CASSLRMGTDTQYF.

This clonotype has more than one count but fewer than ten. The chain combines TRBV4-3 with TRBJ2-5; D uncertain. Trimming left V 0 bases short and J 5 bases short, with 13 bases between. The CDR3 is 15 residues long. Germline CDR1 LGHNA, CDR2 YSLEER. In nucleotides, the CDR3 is TGCGCCAGCAGCCAAGATTGGAAGGGCGGTGAGACCCAGTACTTC. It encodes CASSQDWKGGETQYF.

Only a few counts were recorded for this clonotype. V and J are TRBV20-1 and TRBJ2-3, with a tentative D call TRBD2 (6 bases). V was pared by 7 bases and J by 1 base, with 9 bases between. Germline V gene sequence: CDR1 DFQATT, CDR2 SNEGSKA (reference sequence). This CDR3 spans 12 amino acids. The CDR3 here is CSGEERTDTQYF. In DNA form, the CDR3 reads TGCAGTGGGGAGGAGCGCACAGATACGCAGTATTTT.

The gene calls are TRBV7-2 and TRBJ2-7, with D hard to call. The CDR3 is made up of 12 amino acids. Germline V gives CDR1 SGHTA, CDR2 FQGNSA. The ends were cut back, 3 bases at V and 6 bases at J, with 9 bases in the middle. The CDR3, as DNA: TGTGCCAGCAGCTTCCTTGGGATCGAGCAGTACTTC. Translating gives CASSFLGIEQYF.

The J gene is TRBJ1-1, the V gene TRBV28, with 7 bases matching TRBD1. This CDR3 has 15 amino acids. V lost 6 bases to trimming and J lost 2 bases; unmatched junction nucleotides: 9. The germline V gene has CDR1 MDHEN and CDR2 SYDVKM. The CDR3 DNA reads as TGTGCCAGCAGCACCGCTTGGACAGGCAACACTGAAGCTTTCTTT. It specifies CASSTAWTGNTEAFF.

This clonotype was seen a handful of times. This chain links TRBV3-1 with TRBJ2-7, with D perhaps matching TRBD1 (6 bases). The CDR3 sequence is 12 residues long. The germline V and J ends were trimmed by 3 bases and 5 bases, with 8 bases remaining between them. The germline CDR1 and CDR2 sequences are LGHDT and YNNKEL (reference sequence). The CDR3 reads CASSQGADEQYF. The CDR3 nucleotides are TGTGCCAGCAGCCAGGGGGCGGACGAGCAGTACTTC.

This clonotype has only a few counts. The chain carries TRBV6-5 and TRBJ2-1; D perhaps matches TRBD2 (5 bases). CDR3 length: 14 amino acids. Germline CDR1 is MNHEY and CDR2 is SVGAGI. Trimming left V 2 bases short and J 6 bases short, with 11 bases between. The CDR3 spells CASSYVGSGNEQFF. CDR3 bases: TGTGCCAGCAGTTACGTGGGGAGTGGCAATGAGCAGTTCTTC.

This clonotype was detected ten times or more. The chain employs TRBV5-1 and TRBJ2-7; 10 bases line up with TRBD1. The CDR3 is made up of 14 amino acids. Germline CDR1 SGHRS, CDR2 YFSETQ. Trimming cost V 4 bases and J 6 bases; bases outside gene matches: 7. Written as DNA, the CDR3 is TGCGCCAGCAGCGGGACCGGGACAGGGGCCGAGCAGTACTTC. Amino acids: CASSGTGTGAEQYF.

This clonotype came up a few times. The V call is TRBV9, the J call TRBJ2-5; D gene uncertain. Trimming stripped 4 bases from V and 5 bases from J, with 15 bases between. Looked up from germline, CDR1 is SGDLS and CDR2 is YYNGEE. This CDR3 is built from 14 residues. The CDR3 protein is CASSFGPVTETQYF. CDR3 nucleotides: TGTGCCAGCAGCTTCGGTCCAGTTACGGAGACCCAGTACTTC. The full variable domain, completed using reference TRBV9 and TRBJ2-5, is DSGVTQTPKHLITATGQRVTLRCSPRSGDLSVYWYQQSLDQGLQFLIQYYNGEERAKGNILERFSAQQFPDLHSELNLSSLELGDSALYFCASSFGPVTETQYFGPGTRLLVL.

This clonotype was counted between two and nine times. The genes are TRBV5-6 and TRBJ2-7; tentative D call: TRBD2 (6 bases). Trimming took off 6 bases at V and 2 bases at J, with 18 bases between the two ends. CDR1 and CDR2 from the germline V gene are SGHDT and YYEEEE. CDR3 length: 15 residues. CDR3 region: CASTPGPGATYEQYF. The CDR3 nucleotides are TGTGCCAGCACACCAGGGCCGGGAGCGACCTACGAGCAGTACTTC.

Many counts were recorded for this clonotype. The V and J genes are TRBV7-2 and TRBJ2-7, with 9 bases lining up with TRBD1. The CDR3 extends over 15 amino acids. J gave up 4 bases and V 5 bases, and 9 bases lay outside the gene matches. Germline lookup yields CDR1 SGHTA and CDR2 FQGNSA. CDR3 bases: TGTGCCAGCAGCCCCCGGGACAGGGTCAAATACGAGCAGTACTTC. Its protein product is CASSPRDRVKYEQYF.